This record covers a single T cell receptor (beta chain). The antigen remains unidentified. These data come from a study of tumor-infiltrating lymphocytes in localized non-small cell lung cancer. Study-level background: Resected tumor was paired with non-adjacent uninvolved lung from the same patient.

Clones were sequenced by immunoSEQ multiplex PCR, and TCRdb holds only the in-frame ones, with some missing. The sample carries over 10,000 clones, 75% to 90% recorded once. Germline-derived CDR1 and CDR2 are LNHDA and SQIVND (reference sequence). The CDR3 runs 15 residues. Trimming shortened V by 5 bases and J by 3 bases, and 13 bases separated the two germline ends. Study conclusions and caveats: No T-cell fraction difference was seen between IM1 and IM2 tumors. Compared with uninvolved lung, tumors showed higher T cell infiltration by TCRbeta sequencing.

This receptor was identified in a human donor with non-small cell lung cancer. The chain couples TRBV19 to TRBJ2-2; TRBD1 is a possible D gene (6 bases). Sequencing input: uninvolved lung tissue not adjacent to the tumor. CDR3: CASSAGTPYTGELFF. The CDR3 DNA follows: TGTGCCAGTAGTGCCGGGACACCCTACACCGGGGAGCTGTTTTTT. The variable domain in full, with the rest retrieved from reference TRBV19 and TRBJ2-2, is DGGITQSPKYLFRKEGQNVTLSCEQNLNHDAMYWYRQDPGQGLRLIYYSQIVNDFQKGDIAEGYSVSREKKESFPLTVTSAQKNPTAFYLCASSAGTPYTGELFFGEGSRLTVL.